This is a list of T cell receptor beta chains from one sample in a study of cytomegalovirus exposure and HLA in healthy donors. Repertoires were generated with immunoSEQ multiplex PCR, while TCRdb's copy carries only in-frame clones and drops some. This table holds 150,000 to 200,000 clones, roughly four fifths found once. Sequenced sample: PBMCs. These receptor sequences come from a man between 18 and 35 years old in good health and CMV-seronegative. Each CDR3 is given with its conserved first and last residue. The D gene is left open where the match is weak. Size values are once, few and many counts, or a class for expanded clones, and some rows have none.

size	V	J	D	DNA	CDR3
NA	TRBV19	TRBJ2-1	NA	TGTGCCAGTAGTATTACGGCCACCGGGGGCTCCTACAATGAGCAGTTCTTC	CASSITATGGSYNEQFF
few	TRBV6-6	TRBJ1-5	NA	TGTGCCAGCAGTTACGAGGGCAGGGGAAGACAGCCCCAGCATTTT	CASSYEGRGRQPQHF
few	TRBV5-1	TRBJ2-3	TRBD2	TGCGCCAGCAGCTTGGACCTGACTAGCGGGGGGGGCCTTGGGATCACAGATACGCAGTATTTT	CASSLDLTSGGGLGITDTQYF
NA	TRBV19	TRBJ1-2	TRBD1	TGTGCCAGTAGTGAGGACAGGGTTGGTGGCTACACCTTC	CASSEDRVGGYTF
NA	TRBV4-3	TRBJ2-7	NA	TGCGCCAGCAGCCGAGGAGCTACCTACGAGCAGTACTTC	CASSRGATYEQYF
NA	TRBV4-3	TRBJ2-1	NA	TGCGCCAGCAGCCAGGGCCTTTTGCGCGATGAGCAGTTCTTC	CASSQGLLRDEQFF
NA	TRBV11-1	TRBJ2-1	TRBD2	TGTGCCAGCAGCCCAGGGACTAGCGGGAGGGTAACGGGCAATGAGCAGTTCTTC	CASSPGTSGRVTGNEQFF
NA	TRBV19	TRBJ1-6	TRBD1	TGTGCCAGTAGTATAATTGGCAGGGGGGAGTCACCCCTCCACTTT	CASSIIGRGESPLHF
NA	TRBV18	TRBJ1-2	TRBD1	TGTGCCAGCTCACTCCGCGCCAGGACAGGGCCCAACTATGGCTACACCTTC	CASSLRARTGPNYGYTF
few	TRBV10-3	TRBJ2-5	TRBD2	TGTGCCATCAGTGAGTCGGTAGCGGGAGAGGTCAAGACCCAGTACTTC	CAISESVAGEVKTQYF
NA	TRBV7-8	TRBJ2-7	NA	TGTGCCAGCAGCACTCAGACACGTAGCTCCTACGAGCAGTACTTC	CASSTQTRSSYEQYF
NA	TRBV19	TRBJ2-2	NA	TGTGCCACCCGGTGGAGCCCGGGGACCGGGGAGCTGTTTTTT	CATRWSPGTGELFF
NA	TRBV27	TRBJ1-6	NA	TGTGCCAGCAGGTGGGGAGGTAATTCACCCCTCCACTTT	CASRWGGNSPLHF
once	TRBV5-1	TRBJ1-4	NA	TGCGCCAGCAGCTTGAGCACAGTTAATGAAAAACTGTTTTTT	CASSLSTVNEKLFF
NA	TRBV7-2	TRBJ2-2	NA	TGTGCCAGCAGCCCGCAGACTGGGGGGTACACCGGGGAGCTGTTTTTT	CASSPQTGGYTGELFF
once	TRBV7-6	TRBJ2-2	TRBD1	TGTGCCAGCAGCTCCTGGGACAGGGAAGTCACCGGGGAGCTGTTTTTT	CASSSWDREVTGELFF
NA	TRBV7-6	TRBJ2-1	TRBD2	TGTGCCAGCAGCCCCCAGACTAGCGGGGGGACAGCCTACAATGAGCAGTTCTTC	CASSPQTSGGTAYNEQFF
few	TRBV20-1	TRBJ1-5	NA	TGCAGTGCCCTAGAGCCCCAGCATTTT	CSALEPQHF
NA	TRBV7-8	TRBJ2-5	TRBD2	TGTGCAACCAGGCTAGCGGGGGAGGAGACCCAGTACTTC	CATRLAGEETQYF
NA	TRBV5-1	TRBJ2-3	NA	TGCGCCAGCAGCTTAGCGGGTTTCACAGATACGCAGTATTTT	CASSLAGFTDTQYF
NA	TRBV5-1	TRBJ1-6	NA	TGCGCCAGCAGCCCTCGCGGACAGAGCGTCTATAATTCACCCCTCCACTTT	CASSPRGQSVYNSPLHF
few	TRBV10-3	TRBJ1-1	NA	TGTGCCATCAGTGTAGGGGGTCCCACTGAAGCTTTCTTT	CAISVGGPTEAFF
NA	TRBV7-2	TRBJ2-5	TRBD1	TGTGCCAGCAGCTTCAGCCGACAGGGGGCTGAGACCCAGTACTTC	CASSFSRQGAETQYF
few	TRBV7-2	TRBJ2-1	TRBD2	TGTGCCAGCAGCTTTGCGGGAGTACCCTACAATGAGCAGTTCTTC	CASSFAGVPYNEQFF
NA	TRBV5-1	TRBJ2-3	TRBD1	TGCGCCAGCAGCTTGGAGAGGGGGCTTACAGATACGCAGTATTTT	CASSLERGLTDTQYF
NA	TRBV5-1	TRBJ2-7	NA	TGCGCCAGCAGCTCCCCGGGACACGCAACCGGGCAGTACTTC	CASSSPGHATGQYF
NA	TRBV5-4	TRBJ2-3	TRBD2	TGTGCCAGCCGCAGATCCGGGACTAGTATAGATACGCAGTATTTT	CASRRSGTSIDTQYF
NA	TRBV30	TRBJ2-7	NA	TGTGCCTGGACCGCGGGCAGAAACGAGCAGTACTTC	CAWTAGRNEQYF
NA	TRBV10-3	TRBJ2-2	NA	TGTGCCATCAGTGGGGAACTACGCAGGGACACCGGGGAGCTGTTTTTT	CAISGELRRDTGELFF
NA	TRBV30	TRBJ1-5	NA	TGTGCCTGGAGTCAGGGGACCCAGCCCCAGCATTTT	CAWSQGTQPQHF
NA	TRBV6-5	TRBJ1-2	NA	TGTGCCAGCAGTCCGACACCGAACTATGGCTACACCTTC	CASSPTPNYGYTF
NA	TRBV6-1	TRBJ2-5	NA	TGTGCCAGCAGTGAAGGGGGGGGCATGAGAGTTTCCCCTAAGAAGACCCAGTACTTC	CASSEGGGMRVSPKKTQYF
NA	TRBV6-1	TRBJ2-5	NA	TGTGCCAGCAGTGACCTTACAGGGAAAGGGGGGACCCAGTACTTC	CASSDLTGKGGTQYF
NA	TRBV1	TRBJ2-4	NA	TGCACCAGCAGCCCTAGCTCGGGCGGTATCGTTCCCAAGCCAATCTGTGGAAACATTCAGTACTTC	CTSSPSSGGIVPKPICGNIQYF
NA	TRBV27	TRBJ2-3	TRBD2	TGTGCCAGCAGTACTAGCGGGAAGACAGATACGCAGTATTTT	CASSTSGKTDTQYF
NA	TRBV28	TRBJ1-5	TRBD1	TGTGCCAGCAGTTCGGGACTTGGGACAGTGTCTGGAAAGCCCCAGCATTTT	CASSSGLGTVSGKPQHF
NA	TRBV25-1	TRBJ1-2	TRBD1	TGTGCCACCTCAAGGACAGGGAACTATGGCTACACCTTC	CATSRTGNYGYTF
once	TRBV27	TRBJ2-7	NA	TGTGCCAGCAAGGGGGAGACGTTCTCCTACGAGCAGTACTTC	CASKGETFSYEQYF
NA	TRBV2	TRBJ2-5	TRBD1	TGTGCCAGCAGTTTGCCGACAGGGGGCTCGGAGACCCAGTACTTC	CASSLPTGGSETQYF
NA	TRBV7-2	TRBJ2-2	TRBD1	TGTGCCAGCAGCCCCGACAGGGTATACACCGGGGAGCTGTTTTTT	CASSPDRVYTGELFF
NA	TRBV4-3	TRBJ2-3	TRBD2	TGCGCCAGCAGCCAAGAGCTCCAGCGGGGGGGCACAGATACGCAGTATTTT	CASSQELQRGGTDTQYF
NA	TRBV28	TRBJ1-5	NA	TGTGCCAGCAACGACAATAGCAATCAGCCCCAGCATTTT	CASNDNSNQPQHF
few	TRBV11-3	TRBJ2-1	TRBD1	TGTGCCAGCAGCTCAGGACAGGGCGATGAGCAGTTCTTC	CASSSGQGDEQFF
NA	TRBV6-6	TRBJ2-1	TRBD2	TGTGCCAGCAGTTACAGGCTAGCGGGAGCGACGTCTGAGCAGTTCTTC	CASSYRLAGATSEQFF